A single sample is the source of the 8 T cell receptor beta chains below, sequenced in a study of blood T cell repertoires in COVID-19. Produced via immunoSEQ multiplex PCR; TCRdb's table is partial and in-frame only. The sample holds 150,000 or so clones, 85% to 95% seen once. Source material: peripheral blood. These receptors all stem from a man in his forties or fifties with acute or convalescent COVID-19.

This clone was counted a single time. V and J are TRBV7-6 and TRBJ1-3, with 10 positions matching TRBD1. Germline V CDR1 and CDR2: SGHVS, FNYEAQ. This CDR3 has 18 residues. The V segment lost 1 base and the J segment 7 bases; nucleotides outside the gene matches: 13. The CDR3 nucleotides read TGTGCCAGCAGCTTAGGATCGGAGACAGGGGGCGCCGGGAACACCATATATTTT. Translation gives CASSLGSETGGAGNTIYF. The complete variable domain, with remaining parts taken from reference TRBV7-6 and TRBJ1-3, reads GAGVSQSPRYKVTKRGQDVALRCDPISGHVSLYWYRQALGQGPEFLTYFNYEAQQDKSGLPNDRFSAERPEGSISTLTIQRTEQRDSAMYRCASSLGSETGGAGNTIYFGEGSWLTVV.

The rearrangement links TRBV2 to TRBJ1-6; 7 bases fit TRBD1. J lost 8 bases, V lost 1 base, and 5 bases had no gene match. CDR1 SNHLY and CDR2 FYNNEI come from the germline V gene. The CDR3 length is 15 residues. The CDR3 loop is CASSEVPGQHSPLHF. Written as DNA, the CDR3 is TGTGCCAGCAGTGAAGTGCCGGGACAGCATTCACCCCTCCACTTT.

The CDR3 protein is CASKTPGWQGIGETQYF. CDR3 nucleotides: TGTGCCAGCAAAACCCCGGGGTGGCAGGGGATAGGAGAGACCCAGTACTTC. The V gene is TRBV28, the J gene TRBJ2-5; D perhaps matches TRBD1 (6 bases). This CDR3 spans 17 amino acids. Deletions cut 7 bases from V and 4 bases from J, with 25 bases between. The germline V gene has CDR1 MDHEN and CDR2 SYDVKM.

The CDR3 sequence is CASRADGGLAGFGELFF. Here the CDR3 DNA reads TGTGCCAGCAGAGCTGATGGGGGACTAGCGGGTTTCGGGGAGCTGTTTTTT. The chain combines TRBV9 with TRBJ2-2; 12 nucleotides match TRBD2. J gave up 7 bases and V 5 bases, and 12 bases lay outside the gene matches. This CDR3 is built from 17 residues. Germline CDR1 reads SGDLS; CDR2 reads YYNGEE. The full variable domain, with the rest looked up from reference TRBV9 and TRBJ2-2, is DSGVTQTPKHLITATGQRVTLRCSPRSGDLSVYWYQQSLDQGLQFLIQYYNGEERAKGNILERFSAQQFPDLHSELNLSSLELGDSALYFCASRADGGLAGFGELFFGEGSRLTVL.

The J gene is TRBJ2-7, the V gene TRBV5-4, with 8 bases aligning to TRBD1. Per the germline V gene, CDR1 is SGHNT and CDR2 is YYREEE (reference sequence). The V gene end was trimmed by 4 bases and the J gene end by 2 bases; junction bases not matched to a gene: 14. This CDR3 region has 17 residues. CDR3 sequence reads: CASSKVTGTGLTYEQYF. The CDR3 DNA sequence: TGTGCCAGCAGCAAGGTCACCGGGACAGGCCTTACCTACGAGCAGTACTTC.

The chain is built from TRBV11-3 and TRBJ2-5; 16 bases are a match to TRBD2. CDR3 length: 15 amino acids. V dropped 5 bases and J dropped 5; count of bases not matched to a gene: 2. The germline V gene encodes CDR1 SGHNT and CDR2 YENEEA. The CDR3 DNA reads TGTGCCAGCAGCGTGGGACTAGCGGGGGGGGAGACCCAGTACTTC. Amino acid sequence: CASSVGLAGGETQYF.

The V call is TRBV5-1, the J call TRBJ1-5, with TRBD1 matching 8 bases. CDR3 size: 14 residues. Trimming cost V 4 bases and J 7 bases; bases outside gene matches: 7. Germline loops: CDR1 SGHRS, CDR2 YFSETQ. CDR3 protein: CASSPGQGEQPQHF. CDR3 DNA sequence: TGCGCCAGCAGCCCTGGACAGGGTGAACAGCCCCAGCATTTT.

This sequence joins TRBV18 and TRBJ1-5; no firm D call. This CDR3 spans 12 amino acids. Germline-derived CDR1 and CDR2 are KGHSH and LQKENI. With 0 bases removed from V and 9 bases from J, the gap between germline ends came to 6 bases. CDR3 amino acids: CASSPPGGPQHF. CDR3 DNA: TGTGCCAGCTCACCACCTGGAGGGCCCCAGCATTTT.